The clone carrying this TCR beta chain was counted ten times or more. Authors of the study amplified TCR beta CDR3 regions from RNA transcripts. During a first-round RT-PCR of the TCR CDR3, the HTBI primer set was used. TCRdb reprocessed the multiplex PCR reads via MiXCR and lists one record per CDR3 protein. The sample holds some 570,000 distinct CDR3 sequences, approximately 14% seen once. Between the trimmed V and J ends, which lost 4 bases and 2 bases, there was a span of 12 bases. The CDR3 length is 14 residues. CDR1 and CDR2 from the germline V gene are SGHDT and YYEEEE. Clinical symptoms, serum thyroxine, TRAb, thyroid ultrasound and orbital computed tomography established diagnosis. This sample was included in a study of T cells in Graves' hyperthyroidism and ophthalmopathy.

The chain joins TRBV5-6 to TRBJ2-5; possibly TRBD1 for D (6 bases). Input material: blood. This clonotype was sampled from a woman aged 18 to 35 with Graves' ophthalmopathy. CDR3 nucleotide sequence: TGTGCCAGCAGCCGAGGTACAGGGCAAGAGACCCAGTACTTC. The encoded protein is CASSRGTGQETQYF. Drawing the rest from reference TRBV5-6 and TRBJ2-5, the complete variable domain is DAGVTQSPTHLIKTRGQQVTLRCSPKSGHDTVSWYQQALGQGPQFIFQYYEEEERQRGNFPDRFSGHQFPNYSSELNVNALLLGDSALYLCASSRGTGQETQYFGPGTRLLVL.